The sequence of this T cell receptor beta chain was determined in a study of OX40 agonist ivuxolimab in advanced cancers. The study's findings and limits: The average count of expanded clones was higher among CD8+ T cells than among CD4+.

Some clones are missing from TCRdb's copy, which holds only in-frame ones; the method was immunoSEQ multiplex PCR. The sample holds tens of thousands of clones; about 85% are singletons and the top ten take about a sixth. Looked up from germline, CDR1 is SGHDT and CDR2 is YYEEEE. Trimming pared 4 bases from V and 4 bases from J, leaving 14 bases between. This CDR3 is 14 amino acids long. This clone was seen only once. Its cognate antigen is unknown. The V gene is TRBV5-6, the J gene TRBJ1-2, with a possible D match to TRBD1 (5 bases). This specimen was CD4+ or CD8+ T cells sorted from blood, taken in a trial of the OX40 agonist ivuxolimab. This receptor was obtained from an adult with an advanced solid tumor such as melanoma, head and neck, liver or kidney cancer. The CDR3 region is CASSLGGWSYGYTF. For the CDR3, the DNA is TGTGCCAGCAGCCTGGGGGGGTGGAGCTATGGCTACACCTTC. Full variable domain (rest looked up from reference TRBV5-6 and TRBJ1-2): DAGVTQSPTHLIKTRGQQVTLRCSPKSGHDTVSWYQQALGQGPQFIFQYYEEEERQRGNFPDRFSGHQFPNYSSELNVNALLLGDSALYLCASSLGGWSYGYTFGSGTRLTVV.